A single sample gave rise to the 6 T cell receptor beta chains below, sequenced in a study of Ad26.COV2.S vaccination and SARS-CoV-2 variants (dated by TCRdb to about 2021). The sample's treatment or condition label is to be understood as: roughly 20 received Ad26.COV2.S at low or high dose, single or two shots; five or six received placebo; per-sample allocation not given. Repertoires of vaccine and placebo recipients were sequenced from samples collected on day 63 after the first injection. Library preparation was by the immunoSEQ multiplex PCR assay. TCRdb carries this immuneACCESS record with in-frame sequences only. Its versions omit some clonotypes, under half of them owing to an unresolved V gene in the studies checked, with the rest unexplained. This sample comprises 380,000 or so clones, less than 90% of them detected only once. Approximately 12% of the sample lies in the top ten. Sequenced here: peripheral blood, sampled in a trial of Ad26.COV2.S vaccine versus placebo. These TCRs come from a person between 18 and 60 years old who received the Ad26.COV2.S COVID-19 vaccine or a placebo.

The chain is built from TRBV6-2 or TRBV6-3 and TRBJ2-3; D unresolved. The CDR3 runs to 14 residues. The V end lost 0 bases, the J end lost 0 bases, and 4 bases lay between the germline ends. CDR1 is MNHEY, CDR2 SVGEGT, per germline. Written as DNA, the CDR3 is TGTGCCAGCAGTTACTCACCTAGCACAGATACGCAGTATTTT. Amino acids: CASSYSPSTDTQYF.

The gene calls are TRBV27 and TRBJ1-4; maybe TRBD1 (6 bases). Germline CDR1 MNHEY, CDR2 SMNVEV (reference sequence). Trimming left V 6 bases short and J 8 bases short, with 16 bases between. CDR3 length equals 14 residues. Written as DNA, the CDR3 is TGTGCCAGCAGACCGGGACACCTAGGGGAAAAACTGTTTTTT. It is translated as CASRPGHLGEKLFF.

The genes are TRBV28 and TRBJ1-1; D is ambiguous. V lost 5 bases and J 1 base, leaving 17 bases between the germline ends. The CDR3 sequence is 16 residues long. The germline V gene encodes CDR1 MDHEN and CDR2 SYDVKM. CDR3 region: CASSHYARGENTEAFF. CDR3 coding DNA: TGTGCCAGCAGTCACTACGCACGTGGGGAGAACACTGAAGCTTTCTTT.

CDR3 residues: CASSPGTGSNQPQHF. Here the CDR3 DNA reads TGTGCCAGCAGCCCCGGGACAGGTAGCAATCAGCCCCAGCATTTT. The chain links TRBV6-5 to TRBJ1-5, with TRBD1 identical over 8 bases. Germline loops: CDR1 MNHEY, CDR2 SVGAGI. V trimming: 6 bases; J trimming: 0 bases; junction bases outside the gene matches: 4. This CDR3 contains 15 residues.

This clone was observed once. This chain joins TRBV13 and TRBJ2-1, with D perhaps matching TRBD2 (5 bases). CDR1 and CDR2 from the germline V gene are PRHDT and FYEKMQ (reference sequence). CDR3 length: 13 amino acids. V lost 2 bases, J lost 8 bases, and 10 bases lay in between. The CDR3 reads CASSLIGKDEQFF. CDR3 DNA sequence: TGTGCCAGCAGCTTAATCGGGAAGGATGAGCAGTTCTTC.

This chain uses TRBV27 with TRBJ1-2; no firm D call. V was cut by 6 bases and J by 8 bases, with 19 bases left in between. CDR1 is MNHEY and CDR2 is SMNVEV in the germline V gene (reference sequence). The length of the CDR3 is 14 residues. CDR3 in DNA: TGTGCCAGCAGCGGATCCCTGACTTCGGGAGGCTACACCTTC. Residues: CASSGSLTSGGYTF.